These 31 T cell receptor beta chains were all obtained from the same sample, sequenced in a study of T cells in Graves' hyperthyroidism and ophthalmopathy. Regions amplified from RNA transcripts were the TCR beta CDR3 regions. The HTBI primer set served for first-round RT-PCR of the TCR CDR3. TCRdb reprocessed the multiplex PCR reads via MiXCR and lists one record per CDR3 protein. The sample yields 350,000 or so distinct CDR3 sequences, 15% to 20% seen once. Material for sequencing was blood. Receptors were obtained from a woman between 50 and 59 years old with Graves' hyperthyroidism.

This clonotype was counted between two and nine times. J is TRBJ2-3 and V is TRBV27; tentatively, D is TRBD2 (5 bases). Germline assignment: CDR1 MNHEY and CDR2 SMNVEV (reference sequence). V lost 5 bases and J 5 bases, leaving 14 bases between the germline ends. This CDR3 has 14 amino acids. CDR3 protein: CASSPEEDGDTQYF. The CDR3 DNA sequence: TGTGCCAGCAGTCCCGAGGAGGACGGAGATACGCAGTATTTT.

This chain uses TRBV30 with TRBJ1-6; TRBD1 aligns across 8 bases. The CDR3 sequence is 18 residues long. V was clipped by 3 bases and J by 0 bases; unmatched bases: 10. The germline CDR1 and CDR2 sequences are GTSNPN and SVGIG (reference sequence). The chain's CDR3 is CAWSGPGQGSSYNSPLHF. The CDR3 DNA sequence: TGTGCCTGGAGCGGCCCCGGACAGGGAAGCTCCTATAATTCACCCCTCCACTTT.

This clonotype has a count of ten or more. V is TRBV6-5 and J is TRBJ1-2; 8 bases match TRBD1. V shed 0 bases, J shed 8 bases, and the junction held 8 bases outside the gene matches. Germline CDR1 reads MNHEY; CDR2 reads SVGAGI. This CDR3 has 15 amino acids. CDR3 amino acids: CASSYSPDRAEGYTF. DNA for the CDR3: TGTGCCAGCAGTTACTCCCCGGACAGGGCTGAGGGCTACACCTTC.

Points on this clonotype: With a much larger clone just one base away, this may be a read error. The final CDR3 position lacks the conserved phenylalanine or tryptophan, pointing to a likely read error. The chain is built from TRBV5-1 and TRBJ2-7, with unresolved D. CDR3 length: 13 residues. Germline loops: CDR1 SGHRS, CDR2 YFSETQ. Deletions cut 4 bases from V and 2 bases from J, with 10 bases between. The CDR3 is CASSRDVAYEQYL. The CDR3 nucleotides read TGCGCCAGCAGCCGAGATGTAGCCTACGAGCAGTACCTC.

This chain joins TRBV5-1 and TRBJ2-4; TRBD1 matches 7 bases. This CDR3 spans 13 amino acids. V was clipped by 4 bases and J by 7 bases; unmatched bases: 5. Germline CDR1 is SGHRS and CDR2 is YFSETQ. Written as DNA, the CDR3 is TGCGCCAGCAGCACAGGGACAGATAACATTCAGTACTTC. Translated, it gives CASSTGTDNIQYF.

This rearrangement joins TRBV28 to TRBJ2-7, with 7 bases fitting TRBD1. Germline assignment: CDR1 MDHEN and CDR2 SYDVKM. V was clipped by 5 bases and J by 0 bases; unmatched bases: 10. This CDR3 region has 16 residues. CDR3 residues: CASSEGGNHHSYEQYF. For the CDR3, the DNA is TGTGCCAGCAGTGAAGGGGGCAACCACCACTCCTACGAGCAGTACTTC. Full variable domain (outside the CDR3, taken from reference TRBV28 and TRBJ2-7): DVKVTQSSRYLVKRTGEKVFLECVQDMDHENMFWYRQDPGLGLRLIYFSYDVKMKEKGDIPEGYSVSREKKERFSLILESASTNQTSMYLCASSEGGNHHSYEQYFGPGTRLTVT.

As to this clonotype: One end of the junction is discordant with germline, which a read error may explain. This rearrangement joins TRBV6-1 to TRBJ1-3; 8 nucleotides line up with TRBD1. The CDR3 consists of 17 residues. In germline, CDR1 is MNHNS, CDR2 SASEGT. The DNA for the CDR3 is TGTGCCAGCAGACACCCAGGGACAGGAAGTTCTGGAAACAGCATATATTTT. Translation gives CASRHPGTGSSGNSIYF.

There are a few counts of this clonotype. The gene calls are TRBV7-9 and TRBJ2-5; possibly TRBD1 or TRBD2 for D (5 bases each). Germline-derived CDR1 and CDR2 are SEHNR and FQNEAQ (reference sequence). This CDR3 comprises 14 residues. The V and J ends lost 1 base and 7 bases respectively, with 13 bases between them. The CDR3 DNA reads as TGTGCCAGCAGCTTAGAGTCGGGACCGGGGACCCAGTACTTC. This sequence encodes CASSLESGPGTQYF.

This clonotype showed up many times. The chain combines TRBV11-1 with TRBJ2-1; 10 bases fit TRBD1. Trimming cost V 6 bases and J 6 bases; bases outside gene matches: 5. Germline V gene data show CDR1 as SGHAT and CDR2 as FQDESV (reference sequence). The CDR3 sequence is 14 residues long. This chain's CDR3 is CASSPGQGFNEQFF. The CDR3 DNA sequence: TGTGCCAGCAGTCCGGGACAGGGGTTCAATGAGCAGTTCTTC. The whole variable domain, filled in from reference TRBV11-1 and TRBJ2-1, reads EAEVAQSPRYKITEKSQAVAFWCDPISGHATLYWYRQILGQGPELLVQFQDESVVDDSQLPKDRFSAERLKGVDSTLKIQPAELGDSAMYLCASSPGQGFNEQFFGPGTRLTVL.

This clonotype was seen repeatedly, ten times or more. The genes are TRBV20-1 and TRBJ2-5; D could derive from TRBD1 or TRBD2 (5 bases each). Looked up from germline, CDR1 is DFQATT and CDR2 is SNEGSKA (reference sequence). This CDR3 has 12 residues. V lost 7 bases, J lost 5 bases, and 14 bases lay in between. This CDR3 is CSGDQGLETQYF. The CDR3 bases are TGCAGTGGGGACCAGGGCTTGGAGACCCAGTACTTC.

CDR3 nucleotides: TGCAGCGTTGAAGCCGGGGACAGCCGAGGGGGCGGGGAGCTGTTTTTT. Its protein is CSVEAGDSRGGGELFF. This chain uses TRBV29-1 with TRBJ2-2, with 7 bases aligning to TRBD1. This CDR3 has 16 residues. V shed 1 base, J shed 7 bases, and the junction held 12 bases outside the gene matches. Germline lookup yields CDR1 SQVTM and CDR2 ANQGSEA.

The table lists this clonotype with a few counts. The CDR3 loop reads CSARPFETESGEKLFF. DNA of the CDR3: TGCAGTGCTAGACCCTTCGAGACAGAATCCGGTGAAAAACTGTTTTTT. The chain is built from TRBV20-1 and TRBJ1-4, with D perhaps TRBD1 (5 bases). CDR3 length equals 16 residues. The germline V and J ends were trimmed by 2 bases and 7 bases, with 20 bases remaining between them. CDR1 is DFQATT and CDR2 is SNEGSKA in the germline V gene (reference sequence).

The V and J genes are TRBV10-3 and TRBJ2-3; D is unclear. This CDR3 comprises 14 residues. V dropped 3 bases and J dropped 2 bases, with 9 bases sitting between them. Germline V gene data show CDR1 as ENHRY and CDR2 as SYGVKD. CDR3 DNA sequence: TGTGCCATCAGTGACGTTCAGGACACAGATACGCAGTATTTT. It translates to CAISDVQDTDTQYF.

This clonotype was found once. The chain uses TRBV7-2 and TRBJ1-2; 9 bases agree with TRBD1. V lost 2 bases to trimming and J lost 3 bases; unmatched junction nucleotides: 4. Germline CDR1 and CDR2: SGHTA and FQGNSA. The CDR3 extends over 15 amino acids. The CDR3 bases are TGTGCCAGCAGCTTAATAACAGGGGGCGACTATGGCTACACCTTC. This translates into CASSLITGGDYGYTF.

In its sample, this clonotype was seen many times. The chain links TRBV29-1 to TRBJ1-4; D is ambiguous. Germline V gene data show CDR1 as SQVTM and CDR2 as ANQGSEA. V was trimmed by 6 bases and J by 8 bases, leaving 19 bases between them. CDR3 length: 14 amino acids. The CDR3 sequence: CSVRDSESSEKLFF. The CDR3, as DNA: TGCAGCGTAAGGGATTCGGAGTCTTCCGAAAAACTGTTTTTT.

This chain joins TRBV6-2 or TRBV6-3 and TRBJ2-4, with D possibly TRBD2 on 5 matching bases. The germline gives CDR1 MNHEY, CDR2 SVGEGT. CDR3 length: 15 amino acids. Trimming pared 0 bases from V and 6 bases from J, leaving 12 bases between. The CDR3: CASSYSGLAGNIQYF. The DNA for the CDR3 is TGTGCCAGCAGTTACTCGGGCCTAGCCGGAAACATTCAGTACTTC.

The sample holds a few counts of this clonotype. J is TRBJ1-2 and V is TRBV10-3; no definite D call. Germline V gene lookup returns CDR1 ENHRY and CDR2 SYGVKD. Trimming shortened V by 2 bases and J by 4 bases, and 11 bases separated the two germline ends. This CDR3 has 14 amino acids. The CDR3 reads CAISEGTEVYGYTF. The CDR3 coding sequence is TGTGCCATCAGTGAGGGCACAGAGGTCTATGGCTACACCTTC.

This clonotype appeared many times. This chain connects TRBV10-3 to TRBJ2-5, with 10 positions matching TRBD1. V trimming: 4 bases; J trimming: 6 bases; junction bases outside the gene matches: 8. Germline assignment: CDR1 ENHRY and CDR2 SYGVKD. CDR3 length: 15 amino acids. Here the CDR3 reads CAISATTGGAKTQYF. CDR3 sequence (DNA): TGTGCCATCAGTGCGACGACAGGGGGCGCGAAGACCCAGTACTTC.

This clonotype was observed a single time. This may arise from a read error, as a much more abundant clone is one base away. This sequence joins TRBV6-1 and TRBJ2-7, with 7 bases identical to TRBD2. The germline V gene encodes CDR1 MNHNS and CDR2 SASEGT. The CDR3 loop spans 14 amino acids. After removal of 6 bases from V and 0 bases from J, the junction contained 5 bases not matched to a gene. The CDR3 protein is CASRLVAGSYEQYF. The CDR3 DNA follows: TGTGCCAGCAGGCTCGTAGCGGGCTCCTACGAGCAGTACTTC.

The CDR3 DNA follows: TGTGCCAGCAGTCTAAAGGTGGGTTCATATGGCTACACCTTC. Protein product: CASSLKVGSYGYTF. This chain uses TRBV27 with TRBJ1-2; D gene ambiguous. The CDR3 runs to 14 residues. Germline V lookup: CDR1 MNHEY, CDR2 SMNVEV (reference sequence). With 5 bases removed from V and 5 bases from J, the gap between germline ends came to 15 bases.

This clonotype was observed a handful of times. The chain combines TRBV11-2 with TRBJ2-1, with D uncertain. Looked up from germline, CDR1 is SGHAT and CDR2 is FQNNGV. Trimming pared 4 bases from V and 0 bases from J, leaving 22 bases between. The CDR3 is made up of 19 amino acids. CDR3 bases: TGTGCCAGCAGCTCCCCCCGAATTCGACGGGTTAGCTCCTACAATGAGCAGTTCTTC. As protein: CASSSPRIRRVSSYNEQFF.

The CDR3 nucleotides read TGCAGCGTCGGACAGATTGACAATGAGCAGTTCTTC. Its translation is CSVGQIDNEQFF. The rearrangement links TRBV29-1 to TRBJ2-1, with D perhaps matching TRBD1 (6 bases). This CDR3 is built from 12 residues. Germline CDR1 SQVTM, CDR2 ANQGSEA. V was trimmed by 6 bases and J by 5 bases, leaving 11 bases between them.

The J gene is TRBJ1-1, the V gene TRBV5-1; 9 positions agree with TRBD1. V dropped 5 bases and J dropped 4; count of bases not matched to a gene: 9. This CDR3 comprises 15 residues. Germline assignment: CDR1 SGHRS and CDR2 YFSETQ. The CDR3 here is CASSSFPGQGTEAFF. The CDR3 nucleotides are TGCGCCAGCAGTTCCTTCCCGGGACAGGGCACTGAAGCTTTCTTT.

This clonotype was observed a handful of times. The chain couples TRBV12-3 or TRBV12-4 to TRBJ2-4, with D possibly matching TRBD1 (6 bases). V was cut by 6 bases and J by 0 bases, with 15 bases left in between. The CDR3 length is 16 residues. The CDR3 here is CASRQGGYLAKNIQYF. The CDR3 bases are TGTGCCAGCAGACAGGGCGGGTACCTAGCCAAAAACATTCAGTACTTC.

The gene calls are TRBV5-6 and TRBJ2-3; 13 positions match TRBD2. The V segment lost 4 bases and the J segment 4 bases; nucleotides outside the gene matches: 6. The CDR3 is 16 residues long. The V gene's germline CDR1 is SGHDT and CDR2 YYEEEE. CDR3 coding DNA: TGTGCCAGCAGCAGAGGGACTAGCGGGGAACCAGATACGCAGTATTTT. Translating gives CASSRGTSGEPDTQYF. The full variable domain, completed using reference TRBV5-6 and TRBJ2-3, is DAGVTQSPTHLIKTRGQQVTLRCSPKSGHDTVSWYQQALGQGPQFIFQYYEEEERQRGNFPDRFSGHQFPNYSSELNVNALLLGDSALYLCASSRGTSGEPDTQYFGPGTRLTVL.

In its sample, this clonotype was seen many times. This rearrangement joins TRBV5-1 to TRBJ1-1; 10 nucleotides agree with TRBD1. Germline V CDR1 and CDR2: SGHRS, YFSETQ. V dropped 7 bases and J dropped 1; count of bases not matched to a gene: 4. There are 14 residues in the CDR3. This CDR3 is CASDRGPTNTEAFF. As DNA, the CDR3 is TGCGCCAGCGACAGGGGGCCGACGAACACTGAAGCTTTCTTT.

This clonotype occurred many times. The chain couples TRBV7-2 to TRBJ2-3; TRBD2 aligns across 8 bases. After removal of 5 bases from V and 4 bases from J, the junction contained 11 bases not matched to a gene. In germline, CDR1 is SGHTA, CDR2 FQGNSA. The CDR3 is made up of 16 amino acids. CDR3 amino acids: CASSLTAAGASDTQYF. CDR3 in DNA: TGTGCCAGCAGCCTTACTGCAGCGGGAGCCTCAGATACGCAGTATTTT.

The chain uses TRBV4-1 and TRBJ2-1, with TRBD1 as a possible D gene (6 bases). The CDR3 loop spans 14 amino acids. Trimming cost V 2 bases and J 5 bases, with 10 bases left between them. Per germline, CDR1 MGHRA and CDR2 YSYEKL. The CDR3 region has the DNA TGCGCCAGCAGCCAATTGGGGGCTGACAATGAGCAGTTCTTC. This codes for CASSQLGADNEQFF.

With respect to this clonotype: This clone may be a read error of a much larger clone one base away. The chain carries TRBV30 and TRBJ1-1, with D tentatively TRBD1 (5 bases). The germline V gene encodes CDR1 GTSNPN and CDR2 SVGIG (reference sequence). This CDR3 region has 13 residues. Trimming took 3 bases from V and 3 from J, leaving 11 bases between them. The CDR3: CAWRGPRYTEAFF. DNA for the CDR3: TGTGCCTGGAGGGGACCGAGGTACACTGAAGCTTTCTTT. The whole variable domain, filled in from reference TRBV30 and TRBJ1-1, reads SQTIHQWPATLVQPVGSPLSLECTVEGTSNPNLYWYRQAAGRGLQLLFYSVGIGQISSEVPQNLSASRPQDRQFILSSKKLLLSDSGFYLCAWRGPRYTEAFFGQGTRLTVV.

This clonotype was detected only a few times. This chain connects TRBV29-1 to TRBJ1-3; the D is unclear. CDR1 SQVTM and CDR2 ANQGSEA come from the germline V gene. This CDR3 contains 11 residues. V lost 6 bases and J 5 bases, leaving 8 bases between the germline ends. CDR3: CSVAGRNTIYF. CDR3 coding DNA: TGCAGCGTCGCAGGAAGAAACACCATATATTTT.

This clonotype was detected a few times. The rearrangement uses TRBV5-6 and TRBJ2-5; D uncertain. CDR1 is SGHDT, CDR2 YYEEEE, per germline. The CDR3 length is 16 residues. Trimming cost V 1 base and J 1 base, with 14 bases left between them. The CDR3 coding sequence is TGTGCCAGCAGCTTGCCCGGAGTGGCGGCCCAAGAGACCCAGTACTTC. Translating it yields CASSLPGVAAQETQYF.